Listed here are 27 T cell receptor beta chains from one sample, sequenced in a study of blood T cell repertoires in COVID-19. Only in-frame clones appear in the TCRdb table, and some are missing; sequencing was by immunoSEQ multiplex PCR. The table shows some 300,000 clones, with around 84% occurring only once. Sequenced input: PBMCs or T cells enriched from blood (not recorded which). The receptors stem from a man aged 25-45 years who had recovered from COVID-19.

This chain uses TRBV29-1 with TRBJ2-3; TRBD2 agrees at 9 bases. This CDR3 is built from 16 residues. Germline CDR1 reads SQVTM; CDR2 reads ANQGSEA. Trimming removed 5 bases from V and 9 bases from J; junction bases left unmatched: 18. CDR3 protein: CSVLMGLAGRRGTQYF. The CDR3 DNA reads TGCAGCGTTTTGATGGGTCTAGCGGGACGCAGGGGCACGCAGTATTTT.

The CDR3 bases are TGTGCCAGTAGGAGGGGGACAGATACGCAGTATTTT. Amino acids: CASRRGTDTQYF. This rearrangement joins TRBV19 to TRBJ2-3, with D perhaps matching TRBD1 (6 bases). Deletions cut 6 bases from V and 3 bases from J, with 7 bases between. Germline V lookup: CDR1 LNHDA, CDR2 SQIVND (reference sequence). The CDR3 has 12 amino acids. Complete variable domain (other parts from reference TRBV19 and TRBJ2-3): DGGITQSPKYLFRKEGQNVTLSCEQNLNHDAMYWYRQDPGQGLRLIYYSQIVNDFQKGDIAEGYSVSREKKESFPLTVTSAQKNPTAFYLCASRRGTDTQYFGPGTRLTVL.

The chain recombines TRBV3-1 (or the pseudogene TRBV3-2) with TRBJ1-6; 9 nucleotides align to TRBD1. With 5 bases clipped from V and 5 bases from J, the junction kept 1 base outside the gene matches. The CDR3 covers 14 residues. Per the germline V gene, CDR1 is LGHDT and CDR2 is YNNKEL (reference sequence). This CDR3 reads CASSRQGDNSPLHF. DNA of the CDR3: TGTGCCAGCAGCAGACAGGGGGATAATTCACCCCTCCACTTT.

The chain links TRBV5-1 to TRBJ2-1; possible D gene TRBD2, 6 bases. The germline CDR1 and CDR2 sequences are SGHRS and YFSETQ. Trimming took 0 bases from V and 9 from J, leaving 19 bases between them. The CDR3 is 16 residues long. CDR3: CASSLGLGGGRGEQFF. CDR3 DNA sequence: TGCGCCAGCAGCTTGGGACTGGGCGGAGGGAGAGGTGAGCAGTTCTTC.

In DNA, the CDR3 is TGTGCCACCACCTGGACAGATACTGGAGAGACCCAGTACTTC. This encodes CATTWTDTGETQYF. V is TRBV24-1 and J is TRBJ2-5; D might be TRBD1 (6 bases). This CDR3 has 14 amino acids. CDR1 KGHDR and CDR2 SFDVKD come from the germline V gene. V was shortened by 8 bases and J by 4 bases, with 16 bases between the two germline ends.

The chain employs TRBV15 and TRBJ2-7; D is perhaps TRBD1 (5 bases). The CDR3 length is 14 residues. V was shortened by 1 base and J by 5 bases, with 12 bases between the two germline ends. Germline lookup yields CDR1 LNHNV and CDR2 YYDKDF (reference sequence). For the CDR3, the DNA is TGTGCCACCAGCAGAGGGAGACAGTCCAACGAGCAGTACTTC. It yields the protein CATSRGRQSNEQYF.

The chain links TRBV19 to TRBJ1-4, with 9 nucleotides matching TRBD1. This CDR3 is built from 13 residues. The V gene's germline CDR1 is LNHDA and CDR2 SQIVND (reference sequence). The J segment lost 8 bases and the V segment lost 3 bases, leaving 1 base of the junction unmatched. CDR3 DNA sequence: TGTGCCAGTAGTATCGACAGGGGGGAAAAACTGTTTTTT. Translating it yields CASSIDRGEKLFF.

This chain links TRBV7-9 with TRBJ2-1, with 10 positions matching TRBD2. J lost 6 bases, V lost 1 base, and 3 bases had no gene match. This CDR3 has 15 residues. The germline V gene has CDR1 SEHNR and CDR2 FQNEAQ (reference sequence). In nucleotides, the CDR3 is TGTGCCAGCAGCTTAGAGGGGACTAGCGCCAATGAGCAGTTCTTC. Its translation is CASSLEGTSANEQFF.

This chain connects TRBV27 to TRBJ1-1; D gene unclear. Trimming pared 6 bases from V and 6 bases from J, leaving 14 bases between. The germline V gene encodes CDR1 MNHEY and CDR2 SMNVEV (reference sequence). The CDR3 totals 13 residues. The CDR3 DNA sequence: TGTGCCAGCAGGGCACATGGCGGCGCTGAAGCTTTCTTT. It is translated as CASRAHGGAEAFF.

The gene calls are TRBV7-2 and TRBJ2-5; D is unclear. V was clipped by 5 bases and J by 1 base, with 11 bases between them. Per germline, CDR1 SGHTA and CDR2 FQGNSA. The CDR3 spans 14 residues. For the CDR3, the DNA is TGTGCCAGCAGCCCCGGTGTTTCCCAAGAGACCCAGTACTTC. Translation gives CASSPGVSQETQYF.

The rearrangement uses TRBV10-3 and TRBJ2-5; 7 bases agree with TRBD2. CDR3 length: 14 residues. Germline loops: CDR1 ENHRY, CDR2 SYGVKD. J was trimmed by 3 bases and V by 4 bases; bases with no gene match: 5. The CDR3 sequence: CAISAGTTKETQYF. DNA for the CDR3: TGTGCCATCAGTGCCGGGACTACCAAAGAGACCCAGTACTTC.

This chain links TRBV30 with TRBJ1-2, with D possibly being TRBD1 (5 bases). V shed 7 bases and J shed 4 bases, with 19 bases lying between them. The CDR3 is made up of 14 amino acids. The germline V gene has CDR1 GTSNPN and CDR2 SVGIG (reference sequence). In DNA, the CDR3 is TGTGCCTCTACAGGAGTCGGACCGCGCTATGGCTACACCTTC. Translating it yields CASTGVGPRYGYTF. Based on the CDR3 plus reference TRBV30 and TRBJ1-2, the full variable domain is SQTIHQWPATLVQPVGSPLSLECTVEGTSNPNLYWYRQAAGRGLQLLFYSVGIGQISSEVPQNLSASRPQDRQFILSSKKLLLSDSGFYLCASTGVGPRYGYTFGSGTRLTVV.

The CDR3 region has the DNA TGTGCCAGTAGTGGGCCAGGGACATTAGAGACCCAGTACTTC. Its translation: CASSGPGTLETQYF. The chain joins TRBV19 to TRBJ2-5, with D maybe TRBD1 (6 bases). CDR1 is LNHDA and CDR2 is SQIVND in the germline V gene (reference sequence). There are 14 residues in the CDR3. The V end was cut by 5 bases, the J end by 4 bases, with 14 bases between.

This sequence joins TRBV5-6 and TRBJ1-4, with 9 bases fitting TRBD1. J gave up 5 bases and V 0 bases, and 8 bases lay outside the gene matches. The CDR3 consists of 17 residues. Germline-derived CDR1 and CDR2 are SGHDT and YYEEEE. CDR3 nucleotide sequence: TGTGCCAGCAGCTTGGGACCAACCGGGACAGGGAATGAAAAACTGTTTTTT. This gives the protein CASSLGPTGTGNEKLFF.

V is TRBV6-1 and J is TRBJ2-7, with D possibly being TRBD2 (5 bases). Trimming stripped 1 base from V and 11 bases from J, with 9 bases between. The CDR3 length is 11 residues. Per the germline V gene, CDR1 is MNHNS and CDR2 is SASEGT. CDR3 protein: CASSEVAGKYF. The DNA of the CDR3 is TGTGCCAGCAGTGAAGTCGCGGGCAAGTACTTC.

This clone was counted a single time. J is TRBJ2-1 and V is TRBV7-2; the match to TRBD2 covers 10 bases. Trimming removed 4 bases from V and 4 bases from J; junction bases left unmatched: 4. This CDR3 has 15 amino acids. The germline gives CDR1 SGHTA, CDR2 FQGNSA. Here the CDR3 reads CASSSSGRGYNEQFF. CDR3 nucleotides: TGTGCCAGCAGCTCGAGCGGGAGGGGGTACAATGAGCAGTTCTTC.

The chain uses TRBV12-2 and TRBJ2-7; the table's D call TRBD1 went unverified against the DNA. TRBV12-2 is an annotated pseudogene. The length of the CDR3 is 17 residues. CDR3 sequence reads: CASRLALGDRETYEQYF. The CDR3 region has the DNA TGTGCAAGTCGCTTAGCGTTAGGGGACAGGGAGACCTACGAGCAGTACTTC.

CDR3 sequence reads: CAWSPGRDEQYF. CDR3 nucleotide sequence: TGTGCCTGGAGTCCAGGGAGGGACGAGCAGTACTTC. This rearrangement joins TRBV30 to TRBJ2-7; 7 positions agree with TRBD2. CDR1 and CDR2 (germline): GTSNPN, SVGIG (reference sequence). There are 12 residues in the CDR3. V lost 2 bases, J lost 5 bases, and 3 bases stayed unmatched.

The count of this clone is one. V gene TRBV7-6 combines with J gene TRBJ2-5, with D uncertain. Germline V gives CDR1 SGHVS, CDR2 FNYEAQ. This CDR3 region has 12 residues. With 4 bases removed from V and 3 bases from J, the gap between germline ends came to 6 bases. In DNA, the CDR3 is TGTGCCAGCAGCTCCGGAGAAGAGACCCAGTACTTC. Amino acid sequence: CASSSGEETQYF.

The rearrangement joins TRBV2 to TRBJ2-5; TRBD2 agrees at 7 bases. This CDR3 is 12 amino acids long. V was pared by 7 bases and J by 5 bases, with 4 bases of the junction left unmatched. CDR1 and CDR2 from the germline V gene are SNHLY and FYNNEI. CDR3 region: CASNWEGETQYF. The CDR3 bases are TGTGCCAGCAACTGGGAGGGGGAGACCCAGTACTTC.

The gene calls are TRBV19 and TRBJ1-1; possibly TRBD1 for D (5 bases). The CDR3 covers 13 residues. The V gene lost 7 bases and the J gene lost 3 bases, with 12 bases spanning the gap. In germline, CDR1 is LNHDA, CDR2 SQIVND (reference sequence). CDR3: CASKGGGDTEAFF. The CDR3 DNA sequence: TGTGCCAGTAAAGGAGGAGGGGACACTGAAGCTTTCTTT. The complete variable domain, with remaining parts taken from reference TRBV19 and TRBJ1-1, reads DGGITQSPKYLFRKEGQNVTLSCEQNLNHDAMYWYRQDPGQGLRLIYYSQIVNDFQKGDIAEGYSVSREKKESFPLTVTSAQKNPTAFYLCASKGGGDTEAFFGQGTRLTVV.

The chain couples TRBV7-8 to TRBJ1-2; 7 nucleotides align to TRBD1. V shed 1 base, J shed 4 bases, and the junction held 9 bases outside the gene matches. The CDR3 is made up of 16 amino acids. Germline CDR1 SGHVS, CDR2 FQNEAQ. The CDR3 sequence: CASSLGSRGQGYGYTF. The DNA of the CDR3 is TGTGCCAGCAGCTTAGGGTCTAGGGGGCAGGGCTATGGCTACACCTTC.

The chain combines TRBV14 with TRBJ2-3; no firm D call. The CDR3 contains 12 residues. CDR1 SGHDN and CDR2 FVKESK come from the germline V gene. The V end lost 6 bases, the J end lost 7 bases, and 11 bases lay between the germline ends. This CDR3 is CASSPTLYTQYF. The CDR3 DNA reads TGTGCCAGCAGTCCTACGTTATATACGCAGTATTTT.

The chain couples TRBV13 to TRBJ2-2, with 11 bases matching TRBD2. J was trimmed by 4 bases and V by 5 bases; bases with no gene match: 9. Germline-derived CDR1 and CDR2 are PRHDT and FYEKMQ (reference sequence). The CDR3 contains 17 residues. CDR3 nucleotides: TGTGCCAGCAGCCCGAGCCTAGCGGGGGGAGGCACCGGGGAGCTGTTTTTT. This encodes CASSPSLAGGGTGELFF.

The V and J genes are TRBV5-4 and TRBJ2-7; 12 bases match TRBD1. V shed 4 bases, J shed 7 bases, and the junction held 9 bases outside the gene matches. The CDR3 spans 15 residues. Per germline, CDR1 SGHNT and CDR2 YYREEE (reference sequence). The DNA for the CDR3 is TGTGCCAGCAGCCGTCTGGGACAGGGGGCGGGTGAGCAGTACTTC. This codes for CASSRLGQGAGEQYF.

The chain uses TRBV5-1 and TRBJ2-7; D uncertain. Germline lookup yields CDR1 SGHRS and CDR2 YFSETQ. Deletions cut 0 bases from V and 0 bases from J, with 13 bases between. The CDR3 is 16 amino acids. CDR3 DNA: TGCGCCAGCAGCTTGGACCGGATCTCTAGCTCCTACGAGCAGTACTTC. It is translated as CASSLDRISSSYEQYF.

Only one count was recorded for this clone. The chain is built from TRBV3-1 (or the pseudogene TRBV3-2) and TRBJ2-7, with D perhaps matching TRBD1 (6 bases). The V gene lost 4 bases and the J gene lost 5 bases, with 15 bases spanning the gap. The CDR3 has 14 residues. The V gene's germline CDR1 is LGHDT and CDR2 YNNKEL (reference sequence). CDR3 DNA sequence: TGTGCCAGCAGCCTCAGGGGTTATAGGGACGAGCAGTACTTC. It translates to CASSLRGYRDEQYF.